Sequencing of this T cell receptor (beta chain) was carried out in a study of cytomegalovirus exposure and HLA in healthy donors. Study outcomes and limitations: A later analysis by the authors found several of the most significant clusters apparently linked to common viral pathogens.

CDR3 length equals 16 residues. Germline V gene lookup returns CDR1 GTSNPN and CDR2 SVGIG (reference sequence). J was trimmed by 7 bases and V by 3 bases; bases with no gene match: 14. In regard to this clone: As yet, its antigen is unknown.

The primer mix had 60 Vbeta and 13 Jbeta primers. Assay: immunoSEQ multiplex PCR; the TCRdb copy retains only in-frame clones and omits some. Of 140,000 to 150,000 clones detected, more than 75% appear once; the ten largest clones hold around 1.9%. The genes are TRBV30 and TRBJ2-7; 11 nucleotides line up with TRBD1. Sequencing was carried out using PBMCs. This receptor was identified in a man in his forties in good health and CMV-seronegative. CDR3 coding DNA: TGTGCCTGGAGAACCTGGGGACAGGGGGGTTATATTGAGCAGTACTTC. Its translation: CAWRTWGQGGYIEQYF.